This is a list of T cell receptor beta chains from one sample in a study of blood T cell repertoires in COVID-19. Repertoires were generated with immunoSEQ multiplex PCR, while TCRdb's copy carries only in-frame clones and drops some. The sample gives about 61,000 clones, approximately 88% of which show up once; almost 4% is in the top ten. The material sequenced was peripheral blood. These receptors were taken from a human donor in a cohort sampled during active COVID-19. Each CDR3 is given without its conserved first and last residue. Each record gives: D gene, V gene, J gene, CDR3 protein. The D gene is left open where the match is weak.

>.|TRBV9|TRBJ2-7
ASSLIGGSEQY
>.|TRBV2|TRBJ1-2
ASSATAQDTNYGYT
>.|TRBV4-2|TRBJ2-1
ASSQGANEQF
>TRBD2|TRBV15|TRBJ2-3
ATSSPRTSGGRGDTQY
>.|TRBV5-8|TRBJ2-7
ASSLALGVVIYEQY
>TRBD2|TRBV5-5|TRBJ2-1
ASSFSPTRTSKSLYNEQF
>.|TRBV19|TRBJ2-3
ASTGNPDTQY
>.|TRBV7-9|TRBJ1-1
ASSYLLNTEAF
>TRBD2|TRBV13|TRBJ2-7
ASSSSGGTKNEQY
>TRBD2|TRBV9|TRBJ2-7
ASSGAGGSYEQY
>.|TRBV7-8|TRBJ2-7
ASSFSTADSSYEQY
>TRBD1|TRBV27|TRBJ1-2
ASSPDRGYGYT
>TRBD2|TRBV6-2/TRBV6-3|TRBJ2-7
ASSYSGLAGGPISYEQY
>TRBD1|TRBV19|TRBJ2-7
ASSFDRAEQY
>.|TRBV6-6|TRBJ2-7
ASSVGAAYEQY
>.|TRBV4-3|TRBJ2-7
ASSQGETVWYEQY
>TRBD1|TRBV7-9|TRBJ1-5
ASSLTGGSNQPQH
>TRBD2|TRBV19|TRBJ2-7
ASSRGLAGLSYEQY
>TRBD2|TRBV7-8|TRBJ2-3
ASSLAEGLAQDTQY
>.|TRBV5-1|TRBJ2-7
ASSIQGILREQY
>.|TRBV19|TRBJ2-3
ATANFWGYTDTQY
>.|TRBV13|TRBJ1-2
ASSLSSTTYT
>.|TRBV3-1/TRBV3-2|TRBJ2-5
ASSQGGARARPAETQY
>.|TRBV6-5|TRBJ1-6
ASSYSNQGGSPLH
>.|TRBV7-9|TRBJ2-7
ASSLRSGPDEQY
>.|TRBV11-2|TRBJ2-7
ASSLAPVVSYEQY
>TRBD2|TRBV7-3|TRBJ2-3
ASSQLAGGPDTQY
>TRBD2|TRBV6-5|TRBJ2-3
ASSSPGAGEPDTQY
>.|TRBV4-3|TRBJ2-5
ASSQEWAETQY
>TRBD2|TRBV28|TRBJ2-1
ASSLTSGTYNEQF
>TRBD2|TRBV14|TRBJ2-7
ASSLIAGGYEQY
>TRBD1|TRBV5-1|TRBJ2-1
ASSFTGGSYNEQF
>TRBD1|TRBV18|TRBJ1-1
ASSPTLSTGDNTEAF
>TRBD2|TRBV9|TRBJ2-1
ASSVDGGYYNEQF
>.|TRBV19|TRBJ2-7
ASHPRGSSYEQY
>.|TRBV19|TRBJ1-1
ASSEVWTEAF
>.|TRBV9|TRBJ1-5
ASSVAPGNQPQH
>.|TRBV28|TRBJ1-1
ASTGNTEAF
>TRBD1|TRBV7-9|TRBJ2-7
ASSLGQGTYEQY
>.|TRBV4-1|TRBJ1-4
ASSPLGTPATNEKLF
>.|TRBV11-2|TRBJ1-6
ASSLGRGSPLH
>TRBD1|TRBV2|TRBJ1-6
ASKVRDRAGSPLH
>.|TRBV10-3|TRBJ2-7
AIGSSYEQY
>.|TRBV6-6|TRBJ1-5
ASSYVQGNNQPQH
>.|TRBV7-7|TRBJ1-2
ASSLGKDNPRDFNYGYT
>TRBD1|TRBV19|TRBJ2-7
ASSTGTGDYEQY
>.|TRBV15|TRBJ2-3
ATSSQGSDTQY
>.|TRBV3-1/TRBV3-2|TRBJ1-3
ASSQEDRNTIY
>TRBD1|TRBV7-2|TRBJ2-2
ASSSQGVTNTGELF
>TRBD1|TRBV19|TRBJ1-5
ASSPMLRQGAHRQPQH
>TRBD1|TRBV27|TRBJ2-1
ASSLDRGLTNEQF
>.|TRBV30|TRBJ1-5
AWSEIGHNQPQH
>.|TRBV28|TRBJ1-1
ASSLRGYTEAF
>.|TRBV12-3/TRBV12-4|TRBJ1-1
ASSPGSTEAF
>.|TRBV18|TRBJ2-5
ASSLDRIQETQY
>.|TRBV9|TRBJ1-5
ASGSGAQPQH
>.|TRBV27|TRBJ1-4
ASSDLLRGGKLF
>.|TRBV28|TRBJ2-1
ASSPTRSYNEQF
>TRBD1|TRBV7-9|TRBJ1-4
ASSTSRDSNEKLF